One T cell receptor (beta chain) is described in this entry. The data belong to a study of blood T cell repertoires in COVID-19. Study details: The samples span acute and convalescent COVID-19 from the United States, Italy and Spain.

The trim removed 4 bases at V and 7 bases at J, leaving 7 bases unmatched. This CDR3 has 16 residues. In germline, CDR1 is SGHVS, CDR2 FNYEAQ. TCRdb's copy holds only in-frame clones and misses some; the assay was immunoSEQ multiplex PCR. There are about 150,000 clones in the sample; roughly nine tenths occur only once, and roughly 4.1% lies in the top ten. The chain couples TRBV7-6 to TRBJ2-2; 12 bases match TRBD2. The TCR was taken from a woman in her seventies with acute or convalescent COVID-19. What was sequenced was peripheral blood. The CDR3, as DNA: TGTGCCAGCAGCTCCAGACTAGCGGGAGAAGTCGGGGAGCTGTTTTTT. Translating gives CASSSRLAGEVGELFF.